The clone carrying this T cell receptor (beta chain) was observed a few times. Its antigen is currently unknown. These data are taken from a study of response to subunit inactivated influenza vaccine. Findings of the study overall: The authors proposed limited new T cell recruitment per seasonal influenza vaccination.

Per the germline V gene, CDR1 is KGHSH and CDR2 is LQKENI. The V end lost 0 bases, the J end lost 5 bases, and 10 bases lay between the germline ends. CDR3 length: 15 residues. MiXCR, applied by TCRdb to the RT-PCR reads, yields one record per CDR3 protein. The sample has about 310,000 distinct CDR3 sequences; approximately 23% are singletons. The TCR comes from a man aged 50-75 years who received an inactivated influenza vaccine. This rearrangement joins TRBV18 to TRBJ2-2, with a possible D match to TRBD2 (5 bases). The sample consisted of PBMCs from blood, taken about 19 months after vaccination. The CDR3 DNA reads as TGTGCCAGCTCACCACCGGGAGTCGGGACCGGGGAGCTGTTTTTT. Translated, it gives CASSPPGVGTGELFF.